This TCR beta chain was recovered during a study of T cells after somatic rescue of genetic block. Germline V lookup: CDR1 SEHNR, CDR2 FQNEAQ (reference sequence). V lost 0 bases, J lost 8 bases, and 11 bases lay in between. The CDR3 totals 14 residues. Clones were sequenced by immunoSEQ multiplex PCR, and TCRdb holds only the in-frame ones, with some missing. The sample includes tens of thousands of clones, around 90% of them seen just once. The V and J genes are TRBV7-9 and TRBJ2-1, with a possible D match to TRBD1 (6 bases). The sample was peripheral blood mononuclear cells (PBMCs). This receptor was identified in a young man. The CDR3 DNA is TGTGCCAGCAGCTTAGCGAGCTGGGGGCATGAGCAGTTCTTC. Residues: CASSLASWGHEQFF.